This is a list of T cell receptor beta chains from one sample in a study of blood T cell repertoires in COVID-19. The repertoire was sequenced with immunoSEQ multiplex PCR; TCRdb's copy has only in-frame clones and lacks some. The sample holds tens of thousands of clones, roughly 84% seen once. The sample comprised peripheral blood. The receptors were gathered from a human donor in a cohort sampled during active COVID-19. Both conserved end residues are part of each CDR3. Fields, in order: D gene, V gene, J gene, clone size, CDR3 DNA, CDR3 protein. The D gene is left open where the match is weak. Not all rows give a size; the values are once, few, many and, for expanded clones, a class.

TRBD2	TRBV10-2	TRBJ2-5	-	TGCGCCAGCAGTGAGGCGGGGGGAACCCTAAAGACCCAGTACTTC	CASSEAGGTLKTQYF
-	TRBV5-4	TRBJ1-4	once	TGTGCCAGCAGCTTTTTAGGGAGTGCGTCGACAACTAATGAAAAACTGTTTTTT	CASSFLGSASTTNEKLFF
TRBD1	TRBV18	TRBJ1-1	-	TGTGCCAGCTCGCCCATCTTATCAGGGGGAACCACTGAAGCTTTCTTT	CASSPILSGGTTEAFF
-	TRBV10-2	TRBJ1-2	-	TGCGCCAGCGGGATCGGGGATGGCTACACCTTC	CASGIGDGYTF
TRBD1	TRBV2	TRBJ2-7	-	TGTGCCAGCACCCCCCCACTAGGGGACAGGGGGACCTACGAGCAGTACTTC	CASTPPLGDRGTYEQYF
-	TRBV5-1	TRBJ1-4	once	TGCGCCAGCAGCCAAGCAACGTACGATGAAAAACTGTTTTTT	CASSQATYDEKLFF
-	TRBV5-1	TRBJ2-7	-	TGCGCCAGCAGCCCTAACGCGGGACAGACCTACGAGCAGTACTTC	CASSPNAGQTYEQYF
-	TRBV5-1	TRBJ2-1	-	TGCGCCAGCAGCTTGTTGGCTGGGGCATACAATGAGCAGTTCTTC	CASSLLAGAYNEQFF
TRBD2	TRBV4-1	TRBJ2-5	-	TGCGCCAGCAGCCAAGATAGCATAGCGGGGGGGCCCGAGACCCAGTACTTC	CASSQDSIAGGPETQYF
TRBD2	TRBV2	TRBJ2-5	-	TGTGCCAGCAGTCCTCTAGCGGGGGGCCAAGAGACCCAGTACTTC	CASSPLAGGQETQYF
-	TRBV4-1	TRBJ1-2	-	TGCGCCAGCAGCCAACCCGACATGCTAAACTATGGCTACACCTTC	CASSQPDMLNYGYTF
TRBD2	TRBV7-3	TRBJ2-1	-	TGTGCCAGCAGCATAGCGGGGGGGTACAATGAGCAGTTCTTC	CASSIAGGYNEQFF
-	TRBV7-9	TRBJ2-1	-	TGTGCCAGCAGCTCGCAGACACTCCAGTCGTACAATGAGCAGTTCTTC	CASSSQTLQSYNEQFF
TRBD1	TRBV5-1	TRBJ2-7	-	TGCGCCAGCAGCCTCCCAGGGGGCTATCTCAGGGAGCAGTACTTC	CASSLPGGYLREQYF
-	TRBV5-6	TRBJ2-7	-	TGTGCCAGCAGCTTGACTACCTACGAGCAGTACTTC	CASSLTTYEQYF
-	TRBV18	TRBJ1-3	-	TGTGCCAGCTCACCACCCGGGGCTGGAAACACCATATATTTT	CASSPPGAGNTIYF
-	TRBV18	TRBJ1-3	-	TGTGCCAGCTCACCCCCCGGGGGGTCCGCTACTGGAAACACCATATATTTT	CASSPPGGSATGNTIYF
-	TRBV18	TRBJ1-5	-	TGTGCCAGCTCACCACAAAGGGGAAGCAATCAGCCCCAGCATTTT	CASSPQRGSNQPQHF
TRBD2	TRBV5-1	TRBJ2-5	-	TGCGCCAGCAGCCGTTGGGGGGGGCAAGAGACCCAGTACTTC	CASSRWGGQETQYF
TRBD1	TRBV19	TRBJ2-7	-	TGTGCCAGTAGTAGGGGACAGGGGCCCTACGAGCAGTACTTC	CASSRGQGPYEQYF
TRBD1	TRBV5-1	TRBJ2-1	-	TGCGCCAGCAGCTACGGACAGGGGGCGTTGTTCTTC	CASSYGQGALFF
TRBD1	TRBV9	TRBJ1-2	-	TGTGCCAGCAGCGTAGAGGCAGGGGGCGCAGGGGGCTACACCTTC	CASSVEAGGAGGYTF
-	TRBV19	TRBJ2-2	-	TGTGCCAGTAGCAGGACAGTGAACACCGGGGAGCTGTTTTTT	CASSRTVNTGELFF
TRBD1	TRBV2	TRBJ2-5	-	TGTGCCAGCAGTGAAACGCGGACAGGGAGATTGGAGACCCAGTACTTC	CASSETRTGRLETQYF
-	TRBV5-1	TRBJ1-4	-	TGCGCCAGCAGCTCAGGGACGGAGGGCGAAAAACTGTTTTTT	CASSSGTEGEKLFF
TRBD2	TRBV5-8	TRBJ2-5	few	TGTGCCAGCAGCTTCAGGCTAGCGGGGGACAAGACCCAGTACTTC	CASSFRLAGDKTQYF
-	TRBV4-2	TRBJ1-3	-	TGTGCCAGCAGCCGGACAGATTCTGGAAACACCATATATTTT	CASSRTDSGNTIYF
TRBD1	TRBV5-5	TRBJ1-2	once	TGTGCCAGCAGCTGGGGACAGGCAGCTAACTATGGCTACACCTTC	CASSWGQAANYGYTF
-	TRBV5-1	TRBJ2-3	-	TGCGCCAGCAGGTCGGGATTCTCCACAGATACGCAGTATTTT	CASRSGFSTDTQYF
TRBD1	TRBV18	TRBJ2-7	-	TGTGCCAGCTCACTGGGAACAGGGGGCTACGAGCAGTACTTC	CASSLGTGGYEQYF
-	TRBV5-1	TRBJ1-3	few	TGCGCCAGCAGCTTGGCATTGGCGGGCTCTGGAAACACCATATATTTT	CASSLALAGSGNTIYF
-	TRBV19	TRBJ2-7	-	TGTGCCAGTAGGGCCCTACAGGGCTTTGAGGACGAGCAGTACTTC	CASRALQGFEDEQYF
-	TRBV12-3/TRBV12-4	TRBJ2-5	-	TGTGCCAGCAGTCACAGGGTTTTGACCCAGTACTTC	CASSHRVLTQYF
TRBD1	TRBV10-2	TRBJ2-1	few	TGCGCCAGCAGTAGAGACAGGGGAGGATTGAATGAGCAGTTCTTC	CASSRDRGGLNEQFF